These T cell receptor beta chains were read from a single sample in a study of shared clonotypes between healthy human individuals. The data were produced by immunoSEQ multiplex PCR, yet TCRdb's version contains in-frame clones alone and is incomplete. Among about 2.2 million clones listed, about 94% were seen once. Specimen: naive CD8+ T cells from PBMCs. The receptors originated from a man between 18 and 29 years old in good health. Some clones in this sample may be carry-over from other donors' samples. The CDR3 runs from the conserved cysteine through the conserved F or W. The D gene is left open where the match is weak. The size of a clone is reported for some rows only, either as once, few or many, or as a class for expanded clones.

cdr3_aa cdr3_nt clone_size cdr3_length j_call d_call v_call
CASSLEGKLFF TGTGCCAGCAGCTTAGAAGGAAAACTGTTTTTT NA 11 TRBJ1-4 NA TRBV7-9
CASSYHRDRGANTIYF TGTGCCAGCAGTTACCATCGGGACAGGGGAGCCAACACCATATATTTT NA 16 TRBJ1-3 TRBD1 TRBV6-6
CSGTGNYGYTF TGCAGCGGAACAGGGAACTATGGCTACACCTTC NA 11 TRBJ1-2 NA TRBV29-1
CASRLGTSTQYF TGTGCCAGCAGACTCGGGACATCGACCCAGTACTTC NA 12 TRBJ2-5 NA TRBV28
CASTTQGALNYGYTF TGTGCCAGCACCACACAGGGGGCCCTTAACTATGGCTACACCTTC NA 15 TRBJ1-2 TRBD1 TRBV28
CASSPQRGRQNNEKLFF TGTGCCAGCTCACCACAGAGGGGGCGACAGAATAATGAAAAACTGTTTTTT NA 17 TRBJ1-4 TRBD1 TRBV18
CASSFSPLEAYEQYF TGTGCCAGCAGCTTTTCCCCTCTCGAGGCCTACGAGCAGTACTTC NA 15 TRBJ2-7 NA TRBV5-4
CASRRGNNTDTQYF TGTGCCAGCAGGCGCGGAAACAACACAGATACGCAGTATTTT NA 14 TRBJ2-3 NA TRBV21-1
CASSANTEAFF TGTGCCAGCAGCGCGAACACTGAAGCTTTCTTT NA 11 TRBJ1-1 NA TRBV7-9
CAWNPGTSGSGEQYF TGTGCCTGGAACCCAGGGACTAGCGGGAGTGGTGAGCAGTACTTC NA 15 TRBJ2-7 TRBD2 TRBV30
CASSTRLAGVTGELFF TGTGCCAGCAGTACTCGACTAGCGGGAGTCACCGGGGAGCTGTTTTTT NA 16 TRBJ2-2 TRBD2 TRBV27
CASSEPRVSNTGELFF TGCGCCAGCAGTGAGCCCCGGGTTTCGAACACCGGGGAGCTGTTTTTT NA 16 TRBJ2-2 NA TRBV10-2
CASGLVRDQPQHF TGTGCTAGTGGTTTGGTACGTGATCAGCCCCAGCATTTT NA 13 TRBJ1-5 NA TRBV12-5
CASSQGGGGGFYGYTF TGTGCCAGCAGCCAAGGAGGCGGGGGGGGCTTCTATGGCTACACCTTC NA 16 TRBJ1-2 NA TRBV14
CASSQRYRDNGYTF TGCGCCAGCAGCCAACGATATCGGGATAATGGCTACACCTTC once 14 TRBJ1-2 NA TRBV4-3
CASSIQGLNTEAFF TGTGCCAGTAGTATCCAGGGCCTGAACACTGAAGCTTTCTTT NA 14 TRBJ1-1 NA TRBV19
CSVQDFYGYTF TGCAGCGTCCAGGACTTCTATGGCTACACCTTC few 11 TRBJ1-2 NA TRBV29-1
CASNRGVKETQYF TGTGCCAGCAACAGAGGGGTAAAAGAGACCCAGTACTTC NA 13 TRBJ2-5 NA TRBV28
CASSPSNARDNEQFF TGTGCCAGCAGTCCAAGTAACGCCCGTGACAATGAGCAGTTCTTC NA 15 TRBJ2-1 NA TRBV13
CASSFSQGAGTEAFF TGCGCCAGCAGCTTTTCACAGGGGGCCGGGACTGAAGCTTTCTTT NA 15 TRBJ1-1 TRBD1 TRBV5-1
CASSLAGGPVNEQFF TGTGCCAGCAGCCTCGCGGGAGGGCCTGTTAATGAGCAGTTCTTC NA 15 TRBJ2-1 TRBD2 TRBV7-2
CATSRTGTSPDEQFF TGTGCCACCAGCAGGACTGGGACTAGCCCGGATGAGCAGTTCTTC NA 15 TRBJ2-1 TRBD2 TRBV15